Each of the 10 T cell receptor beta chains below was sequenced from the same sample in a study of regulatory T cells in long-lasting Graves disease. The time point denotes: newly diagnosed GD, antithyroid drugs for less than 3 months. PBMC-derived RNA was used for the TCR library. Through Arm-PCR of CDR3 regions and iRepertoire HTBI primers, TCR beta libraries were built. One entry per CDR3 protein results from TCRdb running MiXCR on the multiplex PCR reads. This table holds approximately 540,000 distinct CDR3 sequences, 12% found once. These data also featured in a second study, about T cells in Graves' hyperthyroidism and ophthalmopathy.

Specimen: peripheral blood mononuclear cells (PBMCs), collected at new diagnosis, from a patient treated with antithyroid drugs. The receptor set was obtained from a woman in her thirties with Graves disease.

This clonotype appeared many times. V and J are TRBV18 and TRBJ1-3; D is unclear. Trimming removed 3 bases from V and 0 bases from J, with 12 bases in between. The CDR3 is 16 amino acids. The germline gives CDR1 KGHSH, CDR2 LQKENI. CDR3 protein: CASSPRHLTSGNTIYF. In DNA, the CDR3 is TGTGCCAGCTCACCCCGACACCTGACCTCTGGAAACACCATATATTTT.

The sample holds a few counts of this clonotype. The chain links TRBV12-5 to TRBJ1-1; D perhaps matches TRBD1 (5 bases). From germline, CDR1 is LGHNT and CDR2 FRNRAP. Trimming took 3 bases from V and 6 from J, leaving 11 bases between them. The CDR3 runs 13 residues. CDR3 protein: CASGFDWGAEAFF. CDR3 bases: TGTGCTAGTGGTTTCGACTGGGGGGCTGAAGCTTTCTTT.

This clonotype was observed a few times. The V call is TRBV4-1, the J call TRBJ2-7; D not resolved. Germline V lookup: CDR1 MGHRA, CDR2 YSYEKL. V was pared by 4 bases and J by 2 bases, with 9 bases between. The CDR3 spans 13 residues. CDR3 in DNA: TGCGCCAGCAGCCTGGACCCAACCTACGAGCAGTACTTC. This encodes CASSLDPTYEQYF.

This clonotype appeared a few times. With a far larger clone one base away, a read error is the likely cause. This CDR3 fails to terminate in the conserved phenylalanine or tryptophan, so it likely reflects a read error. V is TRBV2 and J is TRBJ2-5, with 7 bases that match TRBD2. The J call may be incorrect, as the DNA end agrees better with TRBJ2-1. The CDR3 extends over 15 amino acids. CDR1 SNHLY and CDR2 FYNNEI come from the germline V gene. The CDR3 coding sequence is TGTGCCAGCAGTGTGTGGCGGGAGATCAACCATGAGCAGTTCCTC. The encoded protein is CASSVWREINHEQFL.

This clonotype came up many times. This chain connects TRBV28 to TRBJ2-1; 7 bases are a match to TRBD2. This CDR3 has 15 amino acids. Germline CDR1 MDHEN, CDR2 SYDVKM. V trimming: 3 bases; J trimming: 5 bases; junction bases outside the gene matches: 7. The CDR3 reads CASSFEWEGDNEQFF. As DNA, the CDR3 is TGTGCCAGCAGTTTTGAATGGGAGGGCGACAATGAGCAGTTCTTC.

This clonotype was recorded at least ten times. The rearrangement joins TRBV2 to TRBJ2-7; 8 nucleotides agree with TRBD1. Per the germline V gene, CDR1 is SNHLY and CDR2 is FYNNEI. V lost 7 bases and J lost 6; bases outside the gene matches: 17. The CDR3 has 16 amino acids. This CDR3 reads CASTARGDRPFGEQYF. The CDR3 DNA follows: TGTGCCAGCACCGCAAGAGGGGACAGGCCTTTCGGCGAGCAGTACTTC.

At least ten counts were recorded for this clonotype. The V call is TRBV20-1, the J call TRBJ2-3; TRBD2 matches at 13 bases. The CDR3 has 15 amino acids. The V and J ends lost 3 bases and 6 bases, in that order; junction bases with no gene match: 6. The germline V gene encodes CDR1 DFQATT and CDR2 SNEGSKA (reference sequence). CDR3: CSASGTSGASDTQYF. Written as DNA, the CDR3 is TGCAGTGCTAGCGGGACTAGCGGGGCATCGGATACGCAGTATTTT.

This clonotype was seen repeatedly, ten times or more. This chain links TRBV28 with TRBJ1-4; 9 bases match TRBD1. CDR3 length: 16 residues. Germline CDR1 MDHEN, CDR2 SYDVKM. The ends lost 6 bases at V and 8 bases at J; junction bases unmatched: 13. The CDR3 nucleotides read TGTGCCAGCAGCCCTACCGGGACAGGGAATCGGGAAAAACTGTTTTTT. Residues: CASSPTGTGNREKLFF. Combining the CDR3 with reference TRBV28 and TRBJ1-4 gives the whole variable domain DVKVTQSSRYLVKRTGEKVFLECVQDMDHENMFWYRQDPGLGLRLIYFSYDVKMKEKGDIPEGYSVSREKKERFSLILESASTNQTSMYLCASSPTGTGNREKLFFGSGTQLSVL.

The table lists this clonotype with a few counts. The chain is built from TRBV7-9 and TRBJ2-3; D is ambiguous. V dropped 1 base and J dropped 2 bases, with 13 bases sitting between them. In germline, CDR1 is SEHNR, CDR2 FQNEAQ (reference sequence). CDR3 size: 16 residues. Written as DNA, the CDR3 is TGTGCCAGCAGCTTAGAACGGTTTTCACCCACAGATACGCAGTATTTT. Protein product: CASSLERFSPTDTQYF.

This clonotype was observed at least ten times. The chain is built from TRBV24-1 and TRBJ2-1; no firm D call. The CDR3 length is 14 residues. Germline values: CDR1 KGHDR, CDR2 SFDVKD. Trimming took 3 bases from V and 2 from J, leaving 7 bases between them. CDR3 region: CATSDAGPYNEQFF. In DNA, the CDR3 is TGTGCCACCAGTGATGCAGGACCCTACAATGAGCAGTTCTTC.